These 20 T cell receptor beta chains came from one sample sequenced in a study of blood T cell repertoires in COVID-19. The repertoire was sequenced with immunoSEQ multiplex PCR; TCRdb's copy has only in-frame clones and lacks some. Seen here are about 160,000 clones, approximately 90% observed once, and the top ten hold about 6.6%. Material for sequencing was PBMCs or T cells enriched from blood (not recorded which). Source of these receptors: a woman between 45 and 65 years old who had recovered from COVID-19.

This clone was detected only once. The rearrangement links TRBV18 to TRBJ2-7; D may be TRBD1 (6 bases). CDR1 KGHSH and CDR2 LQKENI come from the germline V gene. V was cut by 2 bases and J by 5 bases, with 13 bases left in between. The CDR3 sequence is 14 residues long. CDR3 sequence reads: CASSPGQLRDEQYF. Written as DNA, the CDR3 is TGTGCCAGCTCACCAGGACAGCTGCGCGACGAGCAGTACTTC.

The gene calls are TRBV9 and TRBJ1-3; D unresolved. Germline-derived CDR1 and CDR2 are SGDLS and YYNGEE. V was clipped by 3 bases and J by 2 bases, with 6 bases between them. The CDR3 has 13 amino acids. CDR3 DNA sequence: TGTGCCAGCAGCGCCCTTACTGGAAACACCATATATTTT. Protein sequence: CASSALTGNTIYF.

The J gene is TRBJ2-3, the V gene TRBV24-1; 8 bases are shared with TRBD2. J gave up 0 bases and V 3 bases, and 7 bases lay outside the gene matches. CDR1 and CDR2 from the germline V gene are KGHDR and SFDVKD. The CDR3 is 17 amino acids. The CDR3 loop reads CATSDGRLALSTDTQYF. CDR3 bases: TGTGCCACCAGTGATGGAAGACTAGCGCTTAGCACAGATACGCAGTATTTT.

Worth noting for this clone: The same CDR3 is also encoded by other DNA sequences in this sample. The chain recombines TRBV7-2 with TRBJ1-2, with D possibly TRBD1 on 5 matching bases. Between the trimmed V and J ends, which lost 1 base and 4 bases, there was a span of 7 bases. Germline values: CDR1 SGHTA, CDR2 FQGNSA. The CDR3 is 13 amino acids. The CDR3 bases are TGTGCCAGCAGCTTAGGCGGGGCCTATGGCTACACCTTC. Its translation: CASSLGGAYGYTF.

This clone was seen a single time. CDR3 bases: TGTGCCAGCTCGCTGGACAGCCGCAATCAGCCCCAGCATTTT. Translation: CASSLDSRNQPQHF. The chain combines TRBV18 with TRBJ1-5; a weak D match, TRBD1 (6 bases). CDR3 length equals 14 residues. The germline V gene encodes CDR1 KGHSH and CDR2 LQKENI. Deletions cut 6 bases from V and 2 bases from J, with 11 bases between.

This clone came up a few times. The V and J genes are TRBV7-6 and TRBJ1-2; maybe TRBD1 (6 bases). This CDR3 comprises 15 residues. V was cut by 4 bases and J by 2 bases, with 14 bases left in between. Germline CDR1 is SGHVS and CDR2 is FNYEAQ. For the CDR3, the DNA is TGTGCCAGCAGCTCCTCCGGGACAAAGAACTATGGCTACACCTTC. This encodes CASSSSGTKNYGYTF.

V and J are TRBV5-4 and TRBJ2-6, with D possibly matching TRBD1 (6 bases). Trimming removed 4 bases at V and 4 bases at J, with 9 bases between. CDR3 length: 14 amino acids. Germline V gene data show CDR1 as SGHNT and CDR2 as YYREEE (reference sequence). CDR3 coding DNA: TGTGCCAGCAGCACAGGGTTCGGGGCCAACGTCCTGACTTTC. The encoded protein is CASSTGFGANVLTF.

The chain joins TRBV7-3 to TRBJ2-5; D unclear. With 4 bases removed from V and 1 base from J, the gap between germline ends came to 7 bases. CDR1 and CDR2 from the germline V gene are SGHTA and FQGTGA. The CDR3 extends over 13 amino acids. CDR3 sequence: CASSSSRQETQYF. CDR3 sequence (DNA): TGTGCCAGCAGCTCCTCGCGCCAAGAGACCCAGTACTTC.

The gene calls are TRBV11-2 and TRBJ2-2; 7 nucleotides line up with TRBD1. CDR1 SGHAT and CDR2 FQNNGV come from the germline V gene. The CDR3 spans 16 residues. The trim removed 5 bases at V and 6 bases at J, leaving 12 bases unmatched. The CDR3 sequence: CASSPDPTGVAGELFF. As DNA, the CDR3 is TGTGCCAGCAGCCCCGACCCTACAGGGGTTGCCGGGGAGCTGTTTTTT.

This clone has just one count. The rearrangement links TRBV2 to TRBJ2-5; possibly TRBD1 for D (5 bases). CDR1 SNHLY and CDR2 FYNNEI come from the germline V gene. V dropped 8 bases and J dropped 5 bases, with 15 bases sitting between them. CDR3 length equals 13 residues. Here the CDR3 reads CASLPSRDETQYF. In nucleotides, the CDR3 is TGTGCCAGCCTACCCTCCAGGGATGAGACCCAGTACTTC.

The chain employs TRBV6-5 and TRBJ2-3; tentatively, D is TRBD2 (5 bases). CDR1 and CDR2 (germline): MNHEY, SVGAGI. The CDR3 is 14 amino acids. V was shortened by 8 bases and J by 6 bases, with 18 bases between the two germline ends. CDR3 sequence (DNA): TGTGCCAGCTCCCGGACTGGGCTCGGGGATACGCAGTATTTT. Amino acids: CASSRTGLGDTQYF.

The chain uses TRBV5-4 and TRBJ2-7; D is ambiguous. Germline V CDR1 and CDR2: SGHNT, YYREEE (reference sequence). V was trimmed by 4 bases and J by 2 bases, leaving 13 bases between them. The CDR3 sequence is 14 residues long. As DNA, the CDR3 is TGTGCCAGCAGCGCGCAAGCGACCCCCTACGAGCAGTACTTC. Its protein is CASSAQATPYEQYF.

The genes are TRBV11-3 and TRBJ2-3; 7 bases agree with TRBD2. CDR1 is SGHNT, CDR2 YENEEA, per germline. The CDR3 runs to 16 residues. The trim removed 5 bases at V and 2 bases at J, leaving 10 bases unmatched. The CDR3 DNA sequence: TGTGCCAGCAGCCTTCGACTAGCCCCTGACACAGATACGCAGTATTTT. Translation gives CASSLRLAPDTDTQYF.

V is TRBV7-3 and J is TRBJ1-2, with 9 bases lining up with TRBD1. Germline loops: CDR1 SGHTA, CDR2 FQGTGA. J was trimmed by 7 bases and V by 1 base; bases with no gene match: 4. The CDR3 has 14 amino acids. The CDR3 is CASSLNQDRGGYTF. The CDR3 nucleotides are TGTGCCAGCAGCTTAAACCAGGACAGGGGTGGCTACACCTTC.

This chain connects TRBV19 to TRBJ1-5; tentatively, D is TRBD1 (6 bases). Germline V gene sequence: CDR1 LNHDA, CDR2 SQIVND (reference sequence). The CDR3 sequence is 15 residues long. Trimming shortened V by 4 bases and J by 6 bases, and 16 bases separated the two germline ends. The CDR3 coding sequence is TGTGCCAGTAGTAACCAACCGCAGGGGTCTCAGCCCCAGCATTTT. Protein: CASSNQPQGSQPQHF.

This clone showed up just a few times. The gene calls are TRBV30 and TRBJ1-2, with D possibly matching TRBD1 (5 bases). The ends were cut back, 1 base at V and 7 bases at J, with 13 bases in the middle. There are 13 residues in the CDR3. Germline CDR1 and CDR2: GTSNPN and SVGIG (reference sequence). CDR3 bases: TGTGCCTGGAGTGGGGGTGGGGCGCTTGGCTACACCTTC. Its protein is CAWSGGGALGYTF.

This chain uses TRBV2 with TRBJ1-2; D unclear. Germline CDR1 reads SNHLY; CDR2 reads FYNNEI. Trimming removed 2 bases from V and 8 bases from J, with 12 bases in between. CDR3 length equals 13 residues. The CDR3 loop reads CASSESMTRGYTF. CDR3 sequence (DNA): TGTGCCAGCAGTGAATCCATGACACGCGGCTACACCTTC.

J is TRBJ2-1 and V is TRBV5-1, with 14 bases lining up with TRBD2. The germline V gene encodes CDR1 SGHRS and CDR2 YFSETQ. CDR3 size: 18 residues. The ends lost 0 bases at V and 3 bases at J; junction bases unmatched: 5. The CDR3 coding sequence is TGCGCCAGCAGCTTGGGACTAGCGGGGGGGACCTACTACAATGAGCAGTTCTTC. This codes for CASSLGLAGGTYYNEQFF.

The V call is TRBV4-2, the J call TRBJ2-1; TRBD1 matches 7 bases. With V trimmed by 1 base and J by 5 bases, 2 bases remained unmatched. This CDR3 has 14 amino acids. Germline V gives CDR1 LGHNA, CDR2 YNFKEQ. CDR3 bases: TGTGCCAGCAGCCAAGGGACAGGAAACAATGAGCAGTTCTTC. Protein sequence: CASSQGTGNNEQFF.

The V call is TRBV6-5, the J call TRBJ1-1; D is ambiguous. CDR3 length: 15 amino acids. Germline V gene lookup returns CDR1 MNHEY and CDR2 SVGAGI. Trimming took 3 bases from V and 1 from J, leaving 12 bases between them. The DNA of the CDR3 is TGTGCCAGCAGTTATTTCCCAGTCAAGAACACTGAAGCTTTCTTT. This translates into CASSYFPVKNTEAFF.